In its sample, the clone carrying this T cell receptor beta chain was seen many times. What it recognizes is unknown. The data are from a study of T-cell memory formation after mild COVID-19. Study-level background: TCR clusters were largely donor specific. Study-level findings and limits: Contracting clones from day 15 to 85 showed balanced CD4/CD8; later expanders favored CD4+.

Constant-segment primers and 5'RACE yielded cDNA libraries for TCR alpha and TCR beta, each carrying sample barcodes and UMIs. Via MiXCR, TCRdb re-called the 5' RACE reads, giving one row per CDR3 protein. The repertoire includes 350,000 to 450,000 distinct CDR3 sequences, around 27% of them detected once, and approximately 13% sits in the top ten. Germline V CDR1 and CDR2: SGHRS, YFSETQ. This CDR3 comprises 14 residues. Trimming took off 2 bases at V and 1 base at J, with 7 bases between the two ends. The clonotype originates from an adult woman who had mild COVID-19 (a few samples of this study predate the infection). Cell type and time point are not known. Specimen: PBMCs or a T cell subset sorted from them (not recorded which). The gene calls are TRBV5-1 and TRBJ2-1; D ambiguous. Written as DNA, the CDR3 is TGCGCCAGCAGCTTAAGCAATTCCTACAATGAGCAGTTCTTC. Residues: CASSLSNSYNEQFF.